A single sample gave rise to the 3 T cell receptor beta chains below, sequenced in a study of blood T cell repertoires in COVID-19. Profiled with immunoSEQ multiplex PCR; TCRdb holds only in-frame clones, not every one. Of about 100,000 clones in the sample, 85% to 90% were seen once. The specimen sequenced was peripheral blood. These receptors were obtained from a human donor in a cohort sampled during active COVID-19.

This chain joins TRBV4-2 and TRBJ1-2; D gene unclear. From germline, CDR1 is LGHNA and CDR2 YNFKEQ. The CDR3 is 16 residues long. Trimming took off 0 bases at V and 8 bases at J, with 19 bases between the two ends. This chain's CDR3 is CASSQDHQEGSGGYTF. In DNA form, the CDR3 reads TGTGCCAGCAGCCAAGATCATCAGGAGGGAAGCGGCGGCTACACCTTC.

This sequence joins TRBV7-8 and TRBJ2-3; 12 bases align to TRBD2. J lost 7 bases, V lost 5 bases, and 7 bases had no gene match. Looked up from germline, CDR1 is SGHVS and CDR2 is FQNEAQ. CDR3 length: 15 amino acids. The CDR3 reads CASSTSSGRANTQYF. CDR3 in DNA: TGTGCCAGCAGCACCTCTAGCGGGAGGGCTAATACGCAGTATTTT.

V usage is TRBV5-1 and J usage is TRBJ2-7; 8 nucleotides match TRBD2. CDR3 length equals 15 residues. V shed 1 base and J 6 bases; nucleotides not matched to a gene: 9. The germline gives CDR1 SGHRS, CDR2 YFSETQ. The CDR3 protein is CASSLRWASGLEQYF. The CDR3 bases are TGCGCCAGCAGCTTGCGGTGGGCTAGCGGGCTCGAGCAGTACTTC.